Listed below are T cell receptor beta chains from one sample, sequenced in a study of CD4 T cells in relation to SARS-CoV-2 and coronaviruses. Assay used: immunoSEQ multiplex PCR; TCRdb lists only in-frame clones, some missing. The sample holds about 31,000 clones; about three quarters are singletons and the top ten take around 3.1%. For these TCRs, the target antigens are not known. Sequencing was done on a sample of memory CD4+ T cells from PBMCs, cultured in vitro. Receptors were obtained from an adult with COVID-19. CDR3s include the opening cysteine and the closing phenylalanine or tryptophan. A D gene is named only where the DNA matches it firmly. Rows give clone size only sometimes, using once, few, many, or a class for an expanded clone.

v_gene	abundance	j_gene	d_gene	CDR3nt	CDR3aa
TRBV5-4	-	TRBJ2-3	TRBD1	TGTGCCAGCAGCTGGGGGACAGAGGATACGCAGTATTTT	CASSWGTEDTQYF
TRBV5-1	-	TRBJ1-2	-	TGCGCCAGCAGCTTGGCCGGGACATCCTCATTCTATGGCTACACCTTC	CASSLAGTSSFYGYTF
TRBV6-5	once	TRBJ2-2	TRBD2	TGTGCCAGCAACCCGACTAGCGGCGCCGGGGAGCTGTTTTTT	CASNPTSGAGELFF
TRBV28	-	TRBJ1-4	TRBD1	TGTGCCAGCAGTTTCCTGACAGGGGAATATGAAAAACTGTTTTTT	CASSFLTGEYEKLFF
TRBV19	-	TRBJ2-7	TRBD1	TGTGCCAGTAGTCCCCACCGGACAGGGGACTACGAGCAGTACTTC	CASSPHRTGDYEQYF
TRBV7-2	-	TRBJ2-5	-	TGTGCCAGCAGCTTAGTGACGGTTGAGACCCAGTACTTC	CASSLVTVETQYF
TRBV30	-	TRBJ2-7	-	TGTGCCTGGAGTGTACCAGGGGGGACCTACGAGCAGTACTTC	CAWSVPGGTYEQYF
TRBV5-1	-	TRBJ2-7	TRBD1	TGCGCCAGCAGCAGGGGACAGGGGTACGAGCAGTACTTC	CASSRGQGYEQYF
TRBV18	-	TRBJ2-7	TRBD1	TGTGCCAGCGGAAACAGGGGTGTGGACTACGAGCAGTACTTC	CASGNRGVDYEQYF
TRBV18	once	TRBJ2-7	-	TGTGCCAGCTCACCAAGGGACGAGCAGTACTTC	CASSPRDEQYF
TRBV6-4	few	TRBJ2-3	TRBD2	TGTGCCAGCAGTGATTCTAGCGGGGGCACAGATACGCAGTATTTT	CASSDSSGGTDTQYF
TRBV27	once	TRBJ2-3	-	TGTGCCAGCAGTTTTGGGTCCCGGACAGCAGATACAGATACGCAGTATTTT	CASSFGSRTADTDTQYF
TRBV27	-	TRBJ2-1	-	TGTGCCAGCAGGTCTTTCCGGACAACGAGCTCCTACAATGAGCAGTTCTTC	CASRSFRTTSSYNEQFF
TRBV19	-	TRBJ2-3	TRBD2	TGTGCCACTAGAGGTAGCGGGGGCACAGATACGCAGTATTTT	CATRGSGGTDTQYF
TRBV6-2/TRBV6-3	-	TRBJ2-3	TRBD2	TGTGCCAGCAGTTACACTAGCGGGAGCACAGATACGCAGTATTTT	CASSYTSGSTDTQYF
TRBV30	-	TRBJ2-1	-	TGTGCCTGGAGTGTTGGGGGTGAGCAGTTCTTC	CAWSVGGEQFF
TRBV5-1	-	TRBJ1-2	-	TGCGCCAGCAGCTTGGTAGGGGACTATGGCTACACCTTC	CASSLVGDYGYTF
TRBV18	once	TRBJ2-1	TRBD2	TGTGCCAGCTCTCCGTACTCTAGCGGGAGGGCGGGGAATGAGCAGTTCTTC	CASSPYSSGRAGNEQFF
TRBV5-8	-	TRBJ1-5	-	TGTGCCAGCAGCCCCTGGGATCAGCCCCAGCATTTT	CASSPWDQPQHF
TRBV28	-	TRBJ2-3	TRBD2	TGTGCCAGCACGGCGCCGGGACTAGCAGCAGATACGCAGTATTTT	CASTAPGLAADTQYF
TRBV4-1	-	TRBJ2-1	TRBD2	TGCGCCAGCAGTCGAACAACTAGCGGGCCTACTAATGAGCAGTTCTTC	CASSRTTSGPTNEQFF
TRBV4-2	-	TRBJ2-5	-	TGTGCCAGCAGCCCCACTGCCAGGACGGAACAAGAGACCCAGTACTTC	CASSPTARTEQETQYF
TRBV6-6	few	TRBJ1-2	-	TGTGCCAGCATCCCCAGGGAGGGTTATGGCTACACCTTC	CASIPREGYGYTF
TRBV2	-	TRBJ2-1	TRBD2	TGTGCCAGCAGTTACTTCGGGCTAGCGGGTGCGGGCTACAATGAGCAGTTCTTC	CASSYFGLAGAGYNEQFF
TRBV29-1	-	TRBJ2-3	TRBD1	TGCAGCCTCCGGACAGGAGGCACAGATACGCAGTATTTT	CSLRTGGTDTQYF
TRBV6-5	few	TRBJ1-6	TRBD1	TGTGCCAGCAGTCTGGACAGGGCTGGGAATTCACCCCTCCACTTT	CASSLDRAGNSPLHF
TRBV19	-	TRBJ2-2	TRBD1	TGTGCCAGTACCGCGGACAGGGGGTCCACCGGGGAGCTGTTTTTT	CASTADRGSTGELFF
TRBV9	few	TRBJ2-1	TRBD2	TGTGCCAGCAGCGTAGGTGGATGGGCGTCTAGCGGGAGGTCGTCCTACAATGAGCAGTTCTTC	CASSVGGWASSGRSSYNEQFF
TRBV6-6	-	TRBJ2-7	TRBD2	TGTGCCAGCAGTTACGGCGGGAGCGTCTACGAGCAGTACTTC	CASSYGGSVYEQYF
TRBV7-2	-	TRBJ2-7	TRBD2	TGTGCCAGCAGCTTAGCCTCGCGGGAGGTGCGGCCCGAGCAGTACTTC	CASSLASREVRPEQYF
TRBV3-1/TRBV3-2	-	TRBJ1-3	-	TGTGCCAGCAGCCAAGGATCCTCTGGAAACACCATATATTTT	CASSQGSSGNTIYF
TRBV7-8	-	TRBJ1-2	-	TGTGCCAGCAGCCTCACCCGGGCACCGGGTGAAGGCTACACCTTC	CASSLTRAPGEGYTF
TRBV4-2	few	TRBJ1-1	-	TGTGCCAGCAGCCCCCGGGGGGGCACTGAAGCTTTCTTT	CASSPRGGTEAFF
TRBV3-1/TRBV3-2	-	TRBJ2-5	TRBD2	TGTGCCAGCAGCCAGGCGGGAGTGGCGGAGACCCAGTACTTC	CASSQAGVAETQYF
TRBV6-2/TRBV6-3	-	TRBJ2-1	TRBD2	TGTGCCAGCAGTTACAAGGCGGGAGGTAACAATGAGCAGTTCTTC	CASSYKAGGNNEQFF
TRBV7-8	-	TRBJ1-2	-	TGTGCCAGCAGCTTAGAAGGGTCTAACTATGGCTACACCTTC	CASSLEGSNYGYTF
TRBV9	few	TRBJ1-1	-	TGTGCCAGCAGCGGACAACCGGACACTGAAGCTTTCTTT	CASSGQPDTEAFF
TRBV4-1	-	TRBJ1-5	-	TGCGCCAGCAGCCGAGAGTATAGCAATCAGCCCCAGCATTTT	CASSREYSNQPQHF
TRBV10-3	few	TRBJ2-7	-	TGTGCCATCAGTGGGGAGTACGAGCAGTACTTC	CAISGEYEQYF
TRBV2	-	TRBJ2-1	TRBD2	TGTGCCAGCAGGGAACTAGCGGGAGGGTACAATGAGCAGTTCTTC	CASRELAGGYNEQFF
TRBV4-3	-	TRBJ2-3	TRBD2	TGCGCCAGCAGCCAAGACGGGACTAAACGCACAGATACGCAGTATTTT	CASSQDGTKRTDTQYF
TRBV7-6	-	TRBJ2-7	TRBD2	TGTGCCAGCAGCTCCTGGACTAGCGGGATAGTCTACGAGCAGTACTTC	CASSSWTSGIVYEQYF
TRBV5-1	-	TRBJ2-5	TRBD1	TGCGCCAGCAGCTTAATCGGACAGGGGGCTAGCGGGGTCCAAGAGACCCAGTACTTC	CASSLIGQGASGVQETQYF
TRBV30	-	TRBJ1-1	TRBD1	TGTGCCTGGATTCGGAAAGACAGGGACACTGAAGCTTTCTTT	CAWIRKDRDTEAFF
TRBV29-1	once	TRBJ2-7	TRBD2	TGCAGCGTTCGAGCGGGGGCCATCTACGAGCAGTACTTC	CSVRAGAIYEQYF
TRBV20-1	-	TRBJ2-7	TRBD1	TGCAGTACAGGGGCCTACGAGCAGTACTTC	CSTGAYEQYF
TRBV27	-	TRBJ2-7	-	TGTGCCAGCAGCCGCCGGGGAGAGGGTTACGAGCAGTACTTC	CASSRRGEGYEQYF
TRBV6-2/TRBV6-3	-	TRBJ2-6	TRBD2	TGTGCCAGCAGTTACACTGCGGGAGAGTTTGCCGGGGCCAACGTCCTGACTTTC	CASSYTAGEFAGANVLTF
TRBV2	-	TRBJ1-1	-	TGTGCCAGCAGTGAAGCTCATAACACTGAAGCTTTCTTT	CASSEAHNTEAFF
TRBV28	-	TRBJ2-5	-	TGTGCCAGCAGTTCCTCGAAGGGACCGGGGCGGGCCCAGTACTTC	CASSSSKGPGRAQYF
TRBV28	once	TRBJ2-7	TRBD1	TGTGCCAGCAGTAAGACAGGGGGGAGCTCCGAGCAGTACTTC	CASSKTGGSSEQYF
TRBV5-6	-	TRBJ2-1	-	TGTGCCAGCAGCTTTGGGCTAGACAATGAGCAGTTCTTC	CASSFGLDNEQFF
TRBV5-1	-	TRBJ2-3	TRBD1	TGCGCCAGTAAAGGACAGGGAGGCACAGATACGCAGTATTTT	CASKGQGGTDTQYF
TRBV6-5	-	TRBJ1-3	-	TGTGCCAGCAGTTACTCGAAGACTGACTCTGGAAACACCATATATTTT	CASSYSKTDSGNTIYF
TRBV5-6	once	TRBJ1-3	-	TGTGCCAGCAGCTTGGGACAGTCTTCCTCTGGAAACACCATATATTTT	CASSLGQSSSGNTIYF